This TCR beta chain was retrieved from a study of shared clonotypes between healthy human individuals. Study details: The study used three CD4 naive, three CD4 memory, two CD8 naive and one CD8 memory plate per donor. Overall study results and limits: Investigators expected sequencing depth to affect clonotype sharing among donors.

The germline V and J ends were trimmed by 2 bases and 5 bases, with 10 bases remaining between them. There are 13 residues in the CDR3. Germline assignment: CDR1 SGHDT and CDR2 YYEEEE. Original methodology: ImmunoSEQ gave junction-only sequences without quality scores, so filtering differed. The assay was immunoSEQ multiplex PCR, and TCRdb's table has in-frame clones only and misses some. The V and J calls and clone size are taken from that table; D and trimming were inferred from the DNA. The sample includes under 2,000,000 clones, about 95% seen only once; the top ten take more than 0.95%. Naive CD8 cells, CD45RO-negative and positively selected for CCR7, excluded terminally differentiated effector memory CD45RA+ cells. All participating donors were Caucasian adults from Nashville, Tennessee. With respect to this clone: Its antigen is as yet unknown. Other nucleotide sequences from this sample produce the same CDR3.

The receptor was isolated from a man between 18 and 29 years old in good health. The V gene is TRBV5-6, the J gene TRBJ1-1, with D perhaps matching TRBD1 (5 bases). Sample: naive CD8+ T cells sorted from blood. This chain's CDR3 is CASSLRGGTEAFF. CDR3 DNA sequence: TGTGCCAGCAGCTTACGGGGGGGTACTGAAGCTTTCTTT.